This TCR beta chain was sequenced in a study of Tregs in tolerant kidney transplant recipients. Study at large: Recipients received nonmyeloablative bone marrow transplants from related graft donors, with transient mixed chimerism.

Germline lookup yields CDR1 SGDLS and CDR2 YYNGEE. Losses at the gene ends were 4 bases for V and 6 bases for J; bases not matched to a gene: 18. The CDR3 contains 19 residues. This table comes from immunoSEQ multiplex PCR, and its TCRdb copy is limited to in-frame clones, with some not included. The sample shows under 95,000 clones, approximately 90% of them seen only once. Study results and limitations: Nucleotide sequences could not be compared across some patients' samples due to primer changes.

Comment on this clone: Its antigen is as yet unknown.

Before regulatory T cell sorting, thawed PBMCs rested overnight at 37°C in 200 IU/ml IL-2. The starting material was Tregs from blood, obtained before the transplant. This TCR derives from a human donor who received a combined kidney and bone marrow transplant. The rearrangement uses TRBV9 and TRBJ2-3; the match to TRBD1 covers 12 bases. CDR3 DNA sequence: TGTGCCAGCAGCCCACGCCAGATGGGTGGGACAGGGGGCGCCGATACGCAGTATTTT. Translation gives CASSPRQMGGTGGADTQYF.